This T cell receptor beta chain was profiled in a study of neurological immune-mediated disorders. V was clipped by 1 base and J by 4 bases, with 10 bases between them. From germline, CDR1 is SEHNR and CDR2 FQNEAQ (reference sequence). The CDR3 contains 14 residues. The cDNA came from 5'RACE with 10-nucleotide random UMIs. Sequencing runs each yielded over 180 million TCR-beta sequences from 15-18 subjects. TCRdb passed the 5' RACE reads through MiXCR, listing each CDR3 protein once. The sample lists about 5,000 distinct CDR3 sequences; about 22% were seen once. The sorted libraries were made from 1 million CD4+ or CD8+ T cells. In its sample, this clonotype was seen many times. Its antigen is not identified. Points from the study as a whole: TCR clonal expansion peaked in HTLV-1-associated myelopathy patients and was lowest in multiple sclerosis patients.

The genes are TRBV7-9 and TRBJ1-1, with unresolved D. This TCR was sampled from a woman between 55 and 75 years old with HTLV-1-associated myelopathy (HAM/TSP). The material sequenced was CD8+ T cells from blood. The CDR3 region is CASSLVGSGTEAFF. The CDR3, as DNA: TGTGCCAGCAGCTTAGTTGGATCCGGCACTGAAGCTTTCTTT.